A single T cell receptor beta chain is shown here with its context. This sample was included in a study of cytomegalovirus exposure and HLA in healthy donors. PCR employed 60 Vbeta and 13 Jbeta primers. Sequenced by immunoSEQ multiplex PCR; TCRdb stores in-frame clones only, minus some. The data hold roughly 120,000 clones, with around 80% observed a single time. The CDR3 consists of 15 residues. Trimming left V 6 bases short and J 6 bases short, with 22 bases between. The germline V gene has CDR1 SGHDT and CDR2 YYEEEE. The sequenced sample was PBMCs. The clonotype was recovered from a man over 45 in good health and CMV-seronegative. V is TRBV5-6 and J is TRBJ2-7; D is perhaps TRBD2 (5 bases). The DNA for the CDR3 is TGTGCCAGCAAATCAAGGAGGACTGGGCCTCCCGAGCAGTACTTC. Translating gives CASKSRRTGPPEQYF.